The clone carrying this T cell receptor (beta chain) was detected a few times. The time point: newly diagnosed GD, antithyroid drugs for less than 3 months. Extracted PBMC RNA gave rise to the TCR library. The data stem from a study of regulatory T cells in long-lasting Graves disease. Library construction for TCR beta used iRepertoire HTBI primers and Arm-PCR of CDR3 regions. Using its own MiXCR run on the multiplex PCR reads, TCRdb lists one record per CDR3 protein. Of more than 450,000 distinct CDR3 sequences in the sample, around 15% were seen once. These data were likewise used in another study, on T cells in Graves' hyperthyroidism and ophthalmopathy. That paper adds: Stable disease denoted Graves' hyperthyroidism without ophthalmopathy progression within 18 months. Investigators excluded patients with uncontrolled infection, other autoimmune disease, pregnancy or lactation. The model identified upcoming ophthalmopathy a median approximately six months ahead of onset.

Here the sequenced sample was peripheral blood mononuclear cells (PBMCs), taken at new diagnosis, from a patient treated with antithyroid drugs. The receptor was derived from a man in his forties with Graves disease.

The CDR3 region is CASSFRDRRNEQYF. The CDR3 nucleotides are TGTGCCAGCAGCTTCCGGGACAGGAGGAACGAGCAGTACTTC. The chain has TRBV7-2 and TRBJ2-7; TRBD1 matches 8 bases. This CDR3 has 14 amino acids. Per the germline V gene, CDR1 is SGHTA and CDR2 is FQGNSA. J gave up 5 bases and V 3 bases, and 6 bases lay outside the gene matches.